This TCR beta chain was recovered during a study of memory CD4+ T cells and cytomegalovirus serostatus. Overall study: Of the healthy Belgian adults, fewer than 10 were CMV seropositive and 20 to 30 seronegative.

Sequenced by immunoSEQ multiplex PCR; TCRdb stores in-frame clones only, minus some. The table has 75,000 to 90,000 clones, around 80% seen once; the top ten hold about 0.72%. Single viable CD3+CD4+CD8-CD45RO+ cells were sorted as the memory CD4+ T cells. Serostatus was set by detecting CMV pp150, pp28, p38, p52 IgG. General observations from the study: Suggested: most of the CMV-linked TCR signature lies in CD4+ memory cells.

This clone was recorded once. Its target is not known. Germline V gives CDR1 MRHNA, CDR2 SNTAGT. The V segment lost 5 bases and the J segment 7 bases; nucleotides outside the gene matches: 12. The length of the CDR3 is 16 residues. The chain uses TRBV6-4 and TRBJ2-1, with 9 positions matching TRBD2. Sequenced material: memory CD4+ T cells from blood. This receptor was identified in an adult in good health and CMV-seronegative. CDR3 region: CASSPRWRGGQNEQFF. CDR3 nucleotides: TGTGCCAGCAGTCCCAGGTGGCGGGGGGGCCAAAATGAGCAGTTCTTC.